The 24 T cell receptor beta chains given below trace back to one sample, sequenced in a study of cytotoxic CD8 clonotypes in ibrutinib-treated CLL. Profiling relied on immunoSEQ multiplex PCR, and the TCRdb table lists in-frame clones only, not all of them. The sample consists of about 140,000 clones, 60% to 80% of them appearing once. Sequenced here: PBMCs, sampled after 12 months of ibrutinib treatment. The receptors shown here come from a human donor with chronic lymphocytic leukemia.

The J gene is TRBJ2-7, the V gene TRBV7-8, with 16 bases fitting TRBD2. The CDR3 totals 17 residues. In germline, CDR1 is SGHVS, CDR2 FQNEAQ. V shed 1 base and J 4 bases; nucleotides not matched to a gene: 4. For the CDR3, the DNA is TGTGCCAGCAGCTTAGGGGGACTAGCGGGAGGGAGGTACGAGCAGTACTTC. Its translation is CASSLGGLAGGRYEQYF.

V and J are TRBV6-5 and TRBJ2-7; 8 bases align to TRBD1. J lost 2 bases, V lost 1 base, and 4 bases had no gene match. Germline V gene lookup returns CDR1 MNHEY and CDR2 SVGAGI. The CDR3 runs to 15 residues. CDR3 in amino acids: CASSYFQGATYEQYF. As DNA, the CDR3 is TGTGCCAGCAGTTACTTCCAGGGGGCAACCTACGAGCAGTACTTC.

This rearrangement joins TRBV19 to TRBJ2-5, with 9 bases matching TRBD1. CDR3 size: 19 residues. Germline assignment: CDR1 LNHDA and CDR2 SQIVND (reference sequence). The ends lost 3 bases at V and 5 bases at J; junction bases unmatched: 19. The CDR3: CASSMGSWTGVKRGETQYF. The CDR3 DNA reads TGTGCCAGTAGTATGGGGAGTTGGACAGGGGTTAAACGTGGGGAGACCCAGTACTTC.

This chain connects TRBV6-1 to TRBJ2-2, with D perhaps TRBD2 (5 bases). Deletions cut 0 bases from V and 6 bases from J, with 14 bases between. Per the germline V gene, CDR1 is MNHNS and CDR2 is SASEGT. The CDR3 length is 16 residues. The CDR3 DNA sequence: TGTGCCAGCAGTGAAGCTTCGCCTAGCTTCGCCGGGGAGCTGTTTTTT. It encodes CASSEASPSFAGELFF.

The CDR3 DNA reads TGTGCCAGCAGTTTGAGGGTATTTGGCACCGGGGAGCTGTTTTTT. It encodes CASSLRVFGTGELFF. The rearrangement links TRBV28 to TRBJ2-2, with D perhaps matching TRBD2 (5 bases). The CDR3 spans 15 residues. Trimming shortened V by 3 bases and J by 4 bases, and 12 bases separated the two germline ends. CDR1 and CDR2 (germline): MDHEN, SYDVKM.

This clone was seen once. In DNA form, the CDR3 reads TGTGCCAGCAGCGTAGGGAGTAGCGGGAGCACCGGGGAGCTGTTTTTT. The encoded protein is CASSVGSSGSTGELFF. The chain joins TRBV9 to TRBJ2-2; 9 nucleotides agree with TRBD2. CDR3 length: 16 residues. V gave up 0 bases and J gave up 4 bases; unmatched junction bases: 4. Germline CDR1 is SGDLS and CDR2 is YYNGEE.

The chain's CDR3 is CSVEGGADTQYF. CDR3 sequence (DNA): TGCAGCGTTGAGGGCGGTGCAGATACGCAGTATTTT. This sequence joins TRBV29-1 and TRBJ2-3; D unresolved. The germline gives CDR1 SQVTM, CDR2 ANQGSEA. The germline V and J ends were trimmed by 3 bases and 4 bases, with 8 bases remaining between them. This CDR3 region has 12 residues.

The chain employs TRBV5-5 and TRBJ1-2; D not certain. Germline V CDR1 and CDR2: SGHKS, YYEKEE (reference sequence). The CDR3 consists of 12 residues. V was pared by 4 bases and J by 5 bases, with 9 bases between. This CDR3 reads CASSPSLYGYTF. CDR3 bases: TGTGCCAGCAGCCCGAGCTTATATGGCTACACCTTC.

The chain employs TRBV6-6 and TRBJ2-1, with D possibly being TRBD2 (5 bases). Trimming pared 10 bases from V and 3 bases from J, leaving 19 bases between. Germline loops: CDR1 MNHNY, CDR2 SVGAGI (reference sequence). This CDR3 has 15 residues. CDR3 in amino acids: CATYSFSGYYNEQFF. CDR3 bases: TGTGCCACTTATTCATTTTCGGGGTACTACAATGAGCAGTTCTTC.

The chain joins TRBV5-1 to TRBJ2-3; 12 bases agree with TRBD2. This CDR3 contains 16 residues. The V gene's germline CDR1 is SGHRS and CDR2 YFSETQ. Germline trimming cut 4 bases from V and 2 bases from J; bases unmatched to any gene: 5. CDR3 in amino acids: CASSVRTSGITDTQYF. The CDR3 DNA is TGCGCCAGCAGCGTTAGGACTAGCGGGATCACAGATACGCAGTATTTT.

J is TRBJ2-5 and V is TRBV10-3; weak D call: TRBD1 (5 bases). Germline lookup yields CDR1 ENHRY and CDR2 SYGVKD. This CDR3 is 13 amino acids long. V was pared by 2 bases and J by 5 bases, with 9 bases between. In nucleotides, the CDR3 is TGTGCCATCAGTGAGGGGGCGGTCGAGACCCAGTACTTC. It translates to CAISEGAVETQYF.

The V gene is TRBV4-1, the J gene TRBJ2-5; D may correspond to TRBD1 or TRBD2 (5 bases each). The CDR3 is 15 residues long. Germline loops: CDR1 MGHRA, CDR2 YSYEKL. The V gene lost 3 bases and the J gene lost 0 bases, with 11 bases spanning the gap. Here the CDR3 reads CASSHTMGDQETQYF. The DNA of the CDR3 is TGCGCCAGCAGCCATACCATGGGGGACCAAGAGACCCAGTACTTC.

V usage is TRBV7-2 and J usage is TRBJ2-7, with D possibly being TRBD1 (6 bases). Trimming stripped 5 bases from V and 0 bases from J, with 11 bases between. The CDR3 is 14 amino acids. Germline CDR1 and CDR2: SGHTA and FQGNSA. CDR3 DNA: TGTGCCAGCAGCCCACAGACAGGCTCCTACGAGCAGTACTTC. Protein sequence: CASSPQTGSYEQYF.

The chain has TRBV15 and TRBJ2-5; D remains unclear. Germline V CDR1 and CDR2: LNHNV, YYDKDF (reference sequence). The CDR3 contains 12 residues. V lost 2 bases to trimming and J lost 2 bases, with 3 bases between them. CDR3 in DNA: TGTGCCACCAGCAGACTTCAAGAGACCCAGTACTTC. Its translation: CATSRLQETQYF.

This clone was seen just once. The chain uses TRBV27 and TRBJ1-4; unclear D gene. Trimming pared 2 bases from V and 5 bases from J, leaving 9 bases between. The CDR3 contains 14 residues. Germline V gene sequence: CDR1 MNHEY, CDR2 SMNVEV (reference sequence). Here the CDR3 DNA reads TGTGCCAGCAGTTTAGTTCGGCAGAATGAAAAACTGTTTTTT. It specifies CASSLVRQNEKLFF.

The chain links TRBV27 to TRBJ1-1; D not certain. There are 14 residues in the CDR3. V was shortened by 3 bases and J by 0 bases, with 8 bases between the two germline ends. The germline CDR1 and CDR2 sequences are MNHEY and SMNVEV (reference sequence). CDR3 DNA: TGTGCCAGCAGTTTCGCAACGCTGAACACTGAAGCTTTCTTT. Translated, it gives CASSFATLNTEAFF.

In DNA form, the CDR3 reads TGTGCCAGCAGTTTAACGCCTCGGGGCGGCACAGATACGCAGTATTTT. As protein: CASSLTPRGGTDTQYF. The chain combines TRBV6-5 with TRBJ2-3, with D possibly called TRBD1 or TRBD2 (5 bases each). Trimming removed 4 bases at V and 1 base at J, with 15 bases between. CDR1 and CDR2 from the germline V gene are MNHEY and SVGAGI. CDR3 size: 16 residues.

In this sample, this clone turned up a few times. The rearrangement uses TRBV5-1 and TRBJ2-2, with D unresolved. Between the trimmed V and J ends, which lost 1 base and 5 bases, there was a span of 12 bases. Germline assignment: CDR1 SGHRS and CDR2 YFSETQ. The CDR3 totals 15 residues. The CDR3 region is CASSLREVGTGELFF. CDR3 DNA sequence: TGCGCCAGCAGCTTGAGGGAAGTGGGTACCGGGGAGCTGTTTTTT.

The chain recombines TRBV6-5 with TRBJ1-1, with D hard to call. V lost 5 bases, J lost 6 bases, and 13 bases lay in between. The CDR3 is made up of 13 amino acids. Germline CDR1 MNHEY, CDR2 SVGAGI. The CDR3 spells CASSENTDAEAFF. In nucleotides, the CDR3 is TGTGCCAGCAGTGAAAATACAGACGCTGAAGCTTTCTTT.

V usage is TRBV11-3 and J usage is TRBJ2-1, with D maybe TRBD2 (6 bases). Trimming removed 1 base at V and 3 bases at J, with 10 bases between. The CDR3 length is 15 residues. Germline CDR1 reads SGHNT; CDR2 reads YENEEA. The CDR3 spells CASSLAGDRYNEQFF. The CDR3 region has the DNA TGTGCCAGCAGCTTAGCGGGGGACCGCTACAATGAGCAGTTCTTC.

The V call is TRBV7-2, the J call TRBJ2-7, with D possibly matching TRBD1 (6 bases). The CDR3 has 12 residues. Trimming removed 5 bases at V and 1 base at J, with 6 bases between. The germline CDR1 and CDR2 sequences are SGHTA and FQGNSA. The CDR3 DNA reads TGTGCCAGCAGCGGACAGTCCTACGAGCAGTACTTC. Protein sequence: CASSGQSYEQYF. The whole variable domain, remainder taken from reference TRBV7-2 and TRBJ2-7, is GAGVSQSPSNKVTEKGKDVELRCDPISGHTALYWYRQSLGQGLEFLIYFQGNSAPDKSGLPSDRFSAERTGGSVSTLTIQRTQQEDSAVYLCASSGQSYEQYFGPGTRLTVT.

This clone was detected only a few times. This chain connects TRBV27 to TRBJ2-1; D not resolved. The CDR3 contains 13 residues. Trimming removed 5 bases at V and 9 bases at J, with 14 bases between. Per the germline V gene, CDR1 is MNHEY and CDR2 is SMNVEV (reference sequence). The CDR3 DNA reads TGTGCCAGCAGTACAAGACTGGGCGGTGAGCAGTTCTTC. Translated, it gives CASSTRLGGEQFF.

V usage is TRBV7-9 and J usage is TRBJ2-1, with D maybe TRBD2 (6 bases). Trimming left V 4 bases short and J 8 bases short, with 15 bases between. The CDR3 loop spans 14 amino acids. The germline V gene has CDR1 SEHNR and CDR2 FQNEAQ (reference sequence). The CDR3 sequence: CASSSPRRGDEQFF. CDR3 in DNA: TGTGCCAGCAGCTCCCCCAGGAGGGGCGATGAGCAGTTCTTC.

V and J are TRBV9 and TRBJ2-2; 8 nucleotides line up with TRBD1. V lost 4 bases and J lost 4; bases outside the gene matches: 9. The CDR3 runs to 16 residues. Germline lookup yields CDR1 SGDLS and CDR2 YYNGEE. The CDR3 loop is CASSPTGGVSTGELFF. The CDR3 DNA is TGTGCCAGCAGCCCTACAGGGGGAGTCAGCACCGGGGAGCTGTTTTTT.